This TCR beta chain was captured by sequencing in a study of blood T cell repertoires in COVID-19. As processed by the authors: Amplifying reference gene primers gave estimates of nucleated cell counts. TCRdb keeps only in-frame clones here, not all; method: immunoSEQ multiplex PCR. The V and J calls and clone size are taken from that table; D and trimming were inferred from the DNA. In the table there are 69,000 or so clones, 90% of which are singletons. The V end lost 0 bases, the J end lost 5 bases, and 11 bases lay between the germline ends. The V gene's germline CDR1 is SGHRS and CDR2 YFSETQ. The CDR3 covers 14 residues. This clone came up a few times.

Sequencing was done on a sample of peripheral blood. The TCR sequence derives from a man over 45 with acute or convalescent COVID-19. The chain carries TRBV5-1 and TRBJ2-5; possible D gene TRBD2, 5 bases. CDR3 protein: CASSLEVARETQYF. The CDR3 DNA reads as TGCGCCAGCAGCTTGGAGGTAGCGCGTGAGACCCAGTACTTC.